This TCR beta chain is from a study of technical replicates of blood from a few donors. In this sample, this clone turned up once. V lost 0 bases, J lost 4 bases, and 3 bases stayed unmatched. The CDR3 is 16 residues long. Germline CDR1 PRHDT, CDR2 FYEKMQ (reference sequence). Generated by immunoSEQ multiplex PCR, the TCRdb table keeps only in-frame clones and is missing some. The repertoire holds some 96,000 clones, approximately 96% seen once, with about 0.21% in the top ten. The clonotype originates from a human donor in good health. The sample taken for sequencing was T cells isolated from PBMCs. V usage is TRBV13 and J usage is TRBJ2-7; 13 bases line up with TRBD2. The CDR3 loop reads CASSLGTSGREYEQYF. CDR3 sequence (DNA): TGTGCCAGCAGCTTAGGAACTAGCGGGAGGGAATACGAGCAGTACTTC.